This T cell receptor beta chain was obtained from a study of breast tumors, draining lymph nodes, adjacent tissues. Notes on the study in general: Most tumor T cells seemingly derive from lymph node, then expand in tumor. Tumors had less TCR diversity than lymph nodes, more than nontumor tissue. Tumor and nontumor repertoires were significantly more similar in luminal-like than in basal-like breast cancer.

The length of the CDR3 is 13 residues. Germline V gene data show CDR1 as SGHDT and CDR2 as YYEEEE. Trimming removed 0 bases at V and 5 bases at J, with 5 bases between. TCRdb re-called the multiplex PCR reads through MiXCR, storing one row per CDR3 protein. The table lists around 190,000 distinct CDR3 sequences, approximately 30% of them singletons. Breast cancer patients provided tissue from their axillary draining lymph nodes. Of note for this clonotype: Its target is not known.

This sequence originates from a female donor with breast cancer. Some clones in this sample may be carry-over from other donors' samples. The specimen was axillary lymph node tissue. The V gene is TRBV5-6, the J gene TRBJ1-4, with no clear D. The CDR3 region is CASSLGVNEKLFF. Written as DNA, the CDR3 is TGTGCCAGCAGCTTGGGGGTCAATGAAAAACTGTTTTTT.